This entry lists 21 T cell receptor beta chains sequenced from one sample in a study of cytomegalovirus exposure and HLA in healthy donors. Primers for the PCR totalled 60 Vbeta and 13 Jbeta. Produced via immunoSEQ multiplex PCR; TCRdb's table is partial and in-frame only. This repertoire includes roughly 200,000 clones. Sequenced: PBMCs. Receptors were obtained from a girl between 2 and 10 years old in good health and CMV-seropositive.

The CDR3 loop is CASIPRSYMGHEQYF. The CDR3 region has the DNA TGTGCCAGCATACCAAGGTCGTATATGGGGCACGAGCAGTACTTC. V is TRBV2 and J is TRBJ2-7; D might be TRBD1 (5 bases). The V gene's germline CDR1 is SNHLY and CDR2 FYNNEI. The CDR3 has 15 amino acids. Trimming left V 7 bases short and J 5 bases short, with 21 bases between.

The chain carries TRBV7-3 and TRBJ2-5; maybe TRBD1 (7 bases). The V end lost 5 bases, the J end lost 5 bases, and 18 bases lay between the germline ends. Germline V lookup: CDR1 SGHTA, CDR2 FQGTGA. This CDR3 is built from 15 residues. In nucleotides, the CDR3 is TGTGCCAGCAGCCCCGACAGGGCTCGGGGGGAGACCCAGTACTTC. Protein product: CASSPDRARGETQYF. The whole variable domain, filled in from reference TRBV7-3 and TRBJ2-5, reads GAGVSQTPSNKVTEKGKYVELRCDPISGHTALYWYRQSLGQGPEFLIYFQGTGAADDSGLPNDRFFAVRPEGSVSTLKIQRTERGDSAVYLCASSPDRARGETQYFGPGTRLLVL.

This sequence joins TRBV19 and TRBJ1-5; 7 bases align to TRBD1. Germline V CDR1 and CDR2: LNHDA, SQIVND (reference sequence). The ends lost 0 bases at V and 15 bases at J; junction bases unmatched: 8. This CDR3 is built from 13 residues. The CDR3 DNA sequence: TGTGCCAGTAGTATAGATGAGGCAGGGGGGCTGCATTTT. It is translated as CASSIDEAGGLHF.

The chain links TRBV13 to TRBJ1-1, with unresolved D. Trimming took off 8 bases at V and 7 bases at J, with 11 bases between the two ends. This CDR3 comprises 11 residues. Germline CDR1 and CDR2: PRHDT and FYEKMQ (reference sequence). The CDR3 region has the DNA TGTGCCAGCGGGCTTTTGGGTGAAGCTTTCTTT. Translation: CASGLLGEAFF. Full variable domain (rest looked up from reference TRBV13 and TRBJ1-1): AAGVIQSPRHLIKEKRETATLKCYPIPRHDTVYWYQQGPGQDPQFLISFYEKMQSDKGSIPDRFSAQQFSDYHSELNMSSLELGDSALYFCASGLLGEAFFGQGTRLTVV.

The chain joins TRBV4-1 to TRBJ2-1, with 10 bases fitting TRBD2. The germline CDR1 and CDR2 sequences are MGHRA and YSYEKL. After removal of 1 base from V and 5 bases from J, the junction contained 8 bases not matched to a gene. The length of the CDR3 is 17 residues. This chain's CDR3 is CASSQVPGTSVDNEQFF. The DNA of the CDR3 is TGCGCCAGCAGCCAAGTTCCCGGGACTAGCGTCGACAATGAGCAGTTCTTC.

This rearrangement joins TRBV5-1 to TRBJ2-1, with a possible D match to TRBD1 (6 bases). This CDR3 is 16 amino acids long. Per germline, CDR1 SGHRS and CDR2 YFSETQ. V was pared by 0 bases and J by 5 bases, with 15 bases between. Here the CDR3 DNA reads TGCGCCAGCAGCTTGGAACGGGCAGGGGAGAACAATGAGCAGTTCTTC. The encoded protein is CASSLERAGENNEQFF. Drawing the rest from reference TRBV5-1 and TRBJ2-1, the complete variable domain is KAGVTQTPRYLIKTRGQQVTLSCSPISGHRSVSWYQQTPGQGLQFLFEYFSETQRNKGNFPGRFSGRQFSNSRSEMNVSTLELGDSALYLCASSLERAGENNEQFFGPGTRLTVL.

The genes are TRBV5-1 and TRBJ1-1, with 8 bases that match TRBD1. There are 20 residues in the CDR3. The V segment lost 3 bases and the J segment 4 bases; nucleotides outside the gene matches: 23. In germline, CDR1 is SGHRS, CDR2 YFSETQ. CDR3 loop: CASSSDRESGERYLGTEAFF. CDR3 nucleotide sequence: TGCGCCAGCAGCTCGGACAGGGAGTCGGGGGAAAGGTATTTGGGCACTGAAGCTTTCTTT.

CDR3 DNA: TGCGCCAGCAGCTCCACAGGGTTAGGGGAGACCCAGTACTTC. Amino acid sequence: CASSSTGLGETQYF. The gene calls are TRBV5-1 and TRBJ2-5; maybe TRBD1 (6 bases). Trimming cost V 3 bases and J 5 bases, with 14 bases left between them. The CDR3 covers 14 residues. Per germline, CDR1 SGHRS and CDR2 YFSETQ.

The chain has TRBV5-4 and TRBJ2-7; 11 bases match TRBD2. The V and J ends lost 3 bases and 7 bases, in that order; junction bases with no gene match: 12. This CDR3 has 16 residues. Germline V lookup: CDR1 SGHNT, CDR2 YYREEE (reference sequence). CDR3 in amino acids: CASSWGGTSGSWEQYF. As DNA, the CDR3 is TGTGCCAGCAGCTGGGGGGGCACTAGCGGGAGCTGGGAGCAGTACTTC.

The chain is built from TRBV27 and TRBJ1-2; 9 bases map to TRBD1. Per the germline V gene, CDR1 is MNHEY and CDR2 is SMNVEV (reference sequence). The CDR3 has 14 amino acids. Germline trimming cut 5 bases from V and 7 bases from J; bases unmatched to any gene: 8. The chain's CDR3 is CASSPRDRESGYTF. The CDR3 DNA reads TGTGCCAGCAGTCCGAGGGACAGGGAGTCTGGCTACACCTTC.

This chain links TRBV5-1 with TRBJ2-7, with 8 nucleotides matching TRBD1. This CDR3 is 13 amino acids long. The junction had 6 bases not matched to a gene; V was cut back by 4 bases and J by 6 bases. Germline lookup yields CDR1 SGHRS and CDR2 YFSETQ. CDR3 in amino acids: CASSTGQGGEQYF. The DNA for the CDR3 is TGCGCCAGCAGCACAGGACAGGGCGGCGAGCAGTACTTC.

The chain uses TRBV2 and TRBJ2-1; possible D gene TRBD2, 6 bases. Trimming removed 7 bases at V and 9 bases at J, with 25 bases between. The CDR3 contains 16 residues. The germline V gene has CDR1 SNHLY and CDR2 FYNNEI. The CDR3 loop reads CASILEIGRIFAEQFF. Written as DNA, the CDR3 is TGTGCCAGCATTCTCGAAATCGGGAGAATTTTCGCTGAGCAGTTCTTC. The complete variable domain, with remaining parts taken from reference TRBV2 and TRBJ2-1, reads EPEVTQTPSHQVTQMGQEVILRCVPISNHLYFYWYRQILGQKVEFLVSFYNNEISEKSEIFDDQFSVERPDGSNFTLKIRSTKLEDSAMYFCASILEIGRIFAEQFFGPGTRLTVL.

The chain carries TRBV6-4 and TRBJ2-3, with D possibly matching TRBD2 (6 bases). Germline loops: CDR1 MRHNA, CDR2 SNTAGT. The CDR3 is 14 residues long. Trimming cost V 6 bases and J 0 bases, with 10 bases left between them. The CDR3 reads CASRAGPSTDTQYF. CDR3 bases: TGTGCCAGCAGGGCGGGACCCAGCACAGATACGCAGTATTTT.

The chain recombines TRBV6-5 with TRBJ2-7; 8 bases agree with TRBD1. Germline V gene sequence: CDR1 MNHEY, CDR2 SVGAGI. The CDR3 runs 13 residues. V dropped 10 bases and J dropped 4; count of bases not matched to a gene: 9. The CDR3 is CATTRTGSYEQYF. For the CDR3, the DNA is TGTGCCACCACCCGGACAGGGTCGTACGAGCAGTACTTC.

The chain uses TRBV19 and TRBJ2-1, with 12 bases that match TRBD2. The germline CDR1 and CDR2 sequences are LNHDA and SQIVND (reference sequence). The length of the CDR3 is 15 residues. Trimming cost V 4 bases and J 7 bases; bases outside gene matches: 5. Here the CDR3 DNA reads TGTGCCAGTAGTACCTCTAGCGGGAGGGGGAATGAGCAGTTCTTC. This translates into CASSTSSGRGNEQFF.

The chain employs TRBV9 and TRBJ1-5; D gene unclear. The CDR3 contains 14 residues. CDR1 SGDLS and CDR2 YYNGEE come from the germline V gene. V shed 4 bases and J shed 6 bases, with 14 bases lying between them. The DNA for the CDR3 is TGTGCCAGCAGCCTCCGAGGGAGTGGTCAGCCCCAGCATTTT. It translates to CASSLRGSGQPQHF.

V gene TRBV19 combines with J gene TRBJ1-4, with 7 bases that match TRBD1. Germline CDR1 is LNHDA and CDR2 is SQIVND (reference sequence). The V segment lost 5 bases and the J segment 7 bases; nucleotides outside the gene matches: 10. This CDR3 has 15 residues. As DNA, the CDR3 is TGTGCCAGTAGTCCTACGAGACAGGGTAGTGAAAAACTGTTTTTT. Its protein is CASSPTRQGSEKLFF.

Worth noting for this clone: One end of the junction fails to match germline, which may point to a read error. The V call is TRBV19, the J call TRBJ2-7, with 9 positions matching TRBD1. The length of the CDR3 is 14 residues. Germline V gene data show CDR1 as LNHDA and CDR2 as SQIVND (reference sequence). CDR3 DNA sequence: TGTGTCAGTAGTGTGGGACAGGGTGTACGCGAGCAGTACTTC. Protein: CVSSVGQGVREQYF.

The chain carries TRBV7-3 and TRBJ2-3; 14 bases are shared with TRBD2. CDR3 length: 17 residues. After removal of 4 bases from V and 2 bases from J, the junction contained 5 bases not matched to a gene. CDR1 SGHTA and CDR2 FQGTGA come from the germline V gene. The CDR3 is CASSSPGLAGVTDTQYF. The CDR3 DNA follows: TGTGCCAGCAGCTCACCGGGACTAGCGGGAGTCACAGATACGCAGTATTTT.

The chain joins TRBV10-1 to TRBJ2-7; D possibly corresponds to TRBD2 (6 bases). Germline V gives CDR1 WNHNN, CDR2 SYGVQD (reference sequence). The CDR3 length is 13 residues. Trimming removed 4 bases from V and 7 bases from J, with 14 bases in between. The DNA for the CDR3 is TGCGCCAGCAGTGTCGGGGTTGCGGGGGAGCAGTACTTC. As protein: CASSVGVAGEQYF.

The chain employs TRBV4-1 and TRBJ2-7; a weak D match, TRBD1 (6 bases). CDR1 and CDR2 (germline): MGHRA, YSYEKL. The CDR3 extends over 13 amino acids. The ends were cut back, 2 bases at V and 7 bases at J, with 12 bases in the middle. CDR3 nucleotide sequence: TGCGCCAGCAGCCAACCAGGGGAGATAGAGCAGTACTTC. Translating gives CASSQPGEIEQYF.